Each of the 31 T cell receptor beta chains below was sequenced from the same sample in a study of identical twins. TCRdb called the 5' RACE reads again in MiXCR, with one record for every CDR3 protein. The profile shows 500,000 to 650,000 distinct CDR3 sequences, about 7.6% of them singletons. This sample was also put to use in a study of yellow fever vaccine responses in identical twins.

Sample: PBMCs. These TCRs come from a woman aged 18 to 35 in good health.

This clonotype was counted at least ten times. The chain joins TRBV9 to TRBJ2-2; D unclear. The CDR3 is 12 residues long. The V end lost 2 bases, the J end lost 5 bases, and 4 bases lay between the germline ends. Germline V gene data show CDR1 as SGDLS and CDR2 as YYNGEE. The CDR3 sequence: CASSVGTGELFF. The CDR3 DNA reads as TGTGCCAGCAGCGTCGGGACCGGGGAGCTGTTTTTT.

The V call is TRBV29-1, the J call TRBJ2-7, with TRBD1 as a possible D gene (5 bases). Between the trimmed V and J ends, which lost 0 bases and 6 bases, there was a span of 9 bases. The CDR3 length is 12 residues. Per germline, CDR1 SQVTM and CDR2 ANQGSEA. CDR3 region: CSVEDLGVEQYF. CDR3 DNA sequence: TGCAGCGTTGAAGATTTAGGGGTCGAGCAGTACTTC.

This clonotype was observed a handful of times. The gene calls are TRBV20-1 and TRBJ2-2; 7 bases are a match to TRBD1. This CDR3 has 13 amino acids. The junction had 4 bases not matched to a gene; V was cut back by 6 bases and J by 3 bases. Germline V gene data show CDR1 as DFQATT and CDR2 as SNEGSKA (reference sequence). Here the CDR3 DNA reads TGCAGTGCGAGGACAGGCTACACCGGGGAGCTGTTTTTT. This sequence encodes CSARTGYTGELFF.

Only a few counts were recorded for this clonotype. This chain connects TRBV3-1 to TRBJ2-5; 9 positions agree with TRBD1. The V gene end was trimmed by 0 bases and the J gene end by 3 bases; junction bases not matched to a gene: 8. CDR3 size: 17 residues. The germline V gene encodes CDR1 LGHDT and CDR2 YNNKEL (reference sequence). CDR3 in DNA: TGTGCCAGCAGCCAAGAAACCGGGACAGGGCCTAAAGAGACCCAGTACTTC. Translating it yields CASSQETGTGPKETQYF.

This clonotype was observed many times. J is TRBJ2-5 and V is TRBV12-3 or TRBV12-4; no reliable D call. V was clipped by 2 bases and J by 2 bases, with 9 bases between them. The CDR3 has 14 amino acids. CDR3 protein: CASSLRAAQETQYF. The CDR3 DNA sequence: TGTGCCAGCAGTTTAAGGGCAGCACAAGAGACCCAGTACTTC.

The CDR3 DNA follows: TGTGCCAGCAGCTTGGCCGGGCAGAGTTACGAGCAGTACGTC. It translates to CASSLAGQSYEQYV. The rearrangement uses TRBV5-6 and TRBJ2-7, with no clear D. Trimming took off 0 bases at V and 4 bases at J, with 11 bases between the two ends. This CDR3 region has 14 residues. Germline V gene lookup returns CDR1 SGHDT and CDR2 YYEEEE.

This clonotype appeared many times. The rearrangement links TRBV12-3 or TRBV12-4 to TRBJ2-1; tentatively, D is TRBD2 (7 bases). The V end was cut by 7 bases, the J end by 9 bases, with 16 bases between. This CDR3 has 13 residues. CDR3 bases: TGTGCCAGCATCTTCCGGGGAGGGGGTGAGCAGTTCTTC. This sequence encodes CASIFRGGGEQFF.

This clonotype occurred a few times. This sequence joins TRBV28 and TRBJ1-1; D possibly corresponds to TRBD1 (6 bases). This CDR3 spans 14 amino acids. Germline assignment: CDR1 MDHEN and CDR2 SYDVKM. The V end was cut by 5 bases, the J end by 6 bases, with 16 bases between. The CDR3 DNA is TGTGCCAGCAGTACCCTCCCAGGGGCCCCTGAAGCTTTCTTT. Translating gives CASSTLPGAPEAFF.

This clonotype was seen only a few times. This chain connects TRBV19 to TRBJ2-1; 8 nucleotides line up with TRBD2. Germline assignment: CDR1 LNHDA and CDR2 SQIVND (reference sequence). CDR3 length: 16 amino acids. V gave up 5 bases and J gave up 4 bases; unmatched junction bases: 10. The CDR3 DNA follows: TGTGCCAGTAGTCCCGTGCCGGGACTAGTATACAATGAGCAGTTCTTC. Residues: CASSPVPGLVYNEQFF.

The genes are TRBV19 and TRBJ1-2, with 11 bases aligning to TRBD1. This CDR3 region has 13 residues. Germline V gives CDR1 LNHDA, CDR2 SQIVND (reference sequence). J was trimmed by 4 bases and V by 9 bases; bases with no gene match: 4. The CDR3 protein is CASQDRGPYGYTF. The CDR3 region has the DNA TGTGCCAGCCAGGACAGGGGGCCCTATGGCTACACCTTC.

Ten or more counts support this clonotype. V usage is TRBV5-1 and J usage is TRBJ2-3; TRBD2 agrees at 8 bases. Germline loops: CDR1 SGHRS, CDR2 YFSETQ. The length of the CDR3 is 15 residues. V was clipped by 1 base and J by 4 bases; unmatched bases: 5. CDR3 nucleotides: TGCGCCAGCAGCTTGACGGGAGGGCCTCCAGATACGCAGTATTTT. Protein product: CASSLTGGPPDTQYF. Complete variable domain (other parts from reference TRBV5-1 and TRBJ2-3): KAGVTQTPRYLIKTRGQQVTLSCSPISGHRSVSWYQQTPGQGLQFLFEYFSETQRNKGNFPGRFSGRQFSNSRSEMNVSTLELGDSALYLCASSLTGGPPDTQYFGPGTRLTVL.

In this sample, this clonotype turned up a few times. The chain is built from TRBV5-1 and TRBJ2-5; D unclear. The CDR3 is 16 amino acids. Trimming took 5 bases from V and 2 from J, leaving 19 bases between them. Germline loops: CDR1 SGHRS, CDR2 YFSETQ. CDR3 sequence (DNA): TGCGCCAGCAGGCGAGAAATAAGCTCATCACAAGAGACCCAGTACTTC. Its translation: CASRREISSSQETQYF.

This clonotype was counted many times. The chain recombines TRBV7-6 with TRBJ1-6; 8 bases align to TRBD1. V was pared by 2 bases and J by 0 bases, with 6 bases of the junction left unmatched. Germline-derived CDR1 and CDR2 are SGHVS and FNYEAQ. This CDR3 has 18 residues. The CDR3 is CASSLFGDRSSYNSPLHF. The CDR3, as DNA: TGTGCCAGCAGCTTATTTGGGGACAGGAGCTCCTATAATTCACCCCTCCACTTT.

Many counts were recorded for this clonotype. The chain has TRBV10-2 and TRBJ1-2; D is uncertain. V lost 3 bases, J lost 4 bases, and 12 bases lay in between. Germline V lookup: CDR1 WSHSY, CDR2 SAAADI. The CDR3 runs 14 residues. This CDR3 is CASSDVWSPYGYTF. The DNA for the CDR3 is TGCGCCAGCAGTGATGTGTGGTCCCCCTATGGCTACACCTTC.

Turning to this clonotype: A clone one base away is much larger, so this may be a read error. The V call is TRBV9, the J call TRBJ2-1; D ambiguous. The V gene's germline CDR1 is SGDLS and CDR2 YYNGEE. Trimming cost V 0 bases and J 9 bases, with 7 bases left between them. The CDR3 is 12 residues long. CDR3 bases: TGTGCCAGCAGCGTAGCGTGCCTTGAGCAGTTCTTC. As protein: CASSVACLEQFF.

This clonotype was detected only a few times. The chain uses TRBV11-3 and TRBJ1-1; 7 bases fit TRBD1. V was pared by 3 bases and J by 5 bases, with 3 bases of the junction left unmatched. Germline V gene data show CDR1 as SGHNT and CDR2 as YENEEA. The CDR3 sequence is 13 residues long. In DNA form, the CDR3 reads TGTGCCAGCAGCTTGACGACAGGGACTGAAGCTTTCTTT. Translated, it gives CASSLTTGTEAFF.

There are a few counts of this clonotype. The V call is TRBV7-2, the J call TRBJ2-7; 8 bases match TRBD1. CDR1 is SGHTA, CDR2 FQGNSA, per germline. V lost 5 bases to trimming and J lost 2 bases; unmatched junction nucleotides: 14. The CDR3 contains 17 residues. The CDR3 sequence is CASSRRGWDRSPYEQYF. The CDR3 DNA reads TGTGCCAGCAGCCGCCGGGGTTGGGACAGGTCTCCCTACGAGCAGTACTTC.

The chain uses TRBV11-1 and TRBJ2-7; no firm D call. From germline, CDR1 is SGHAT and CDR2 FQDESV (reference sequence). The V gene lost 8 bases and the J gene lost 12 bases, with 20 bases spanning the gap. The CDR3 runs 12 residues. CDR3 nucleotide sequence: TGTGCCAGCTCCCTTACTTCCCTGAGCACGTACTTC. Residues: CASSLTSLSTYF.

This clonotype has at least ten counts. The chain has TRBV3-1 and TRBJ2-1; D might be TRBD2 (6 bases). This CDR3 has 16 amino acids. CDR1 and CDR2 from the germline V gene are LGHDT and YNNKEL (reference sequence). V gave up 3 bases and J gave up 3 bases, with 15 bases separating them. The CDR3 nucleotides read TGTGCCAGCAGCCAGATCGAGTGGGGGGACTACAATGAGCAGTTCTTC. It is translated as CASSQIEWGDYNEQFF.

This rearrangement joins TRBV6-2 or TRBV6-3 to TRBJ2-7, with 8 nucleotides matching TRBD1. The CDR3 is 14 residues long. V lost 7 bases, J lost 2 bases, and 7 bases stayed unmatched. Per the germline V gene, CDR1 is MNHEY and CDR2 is SVGEGT. CDR3 protein: CASTQGRGPYEQYF. DNA for the CDR3: TGTGCCAGCACACAGGGCAGGGGGCCCTACGAGCAGTACTTC.

The chain employs TRBV7-9 and TRBJ2-1; 9 bases are a match to TRBD2. V was pared by 1 base and J by 8 bases, with 9 bases of the junction left unmatched. The germline V gene encodes CDR1 SEHNR and CDR2 FQNEAQ (reference sequence). This CDR3 spans 16 amino acids. CDR3 in amino acids: CASSLGPSGGIDEQFF. Here the CDR3 DNA reads TGTGCCAGCAGCTTAGGTCCGAGCGGGGGGATCGATGAGCAGTTCTTC.

This clonotype occurred a few times. This rearrangement joins TRBV4-2 to TRBJ2-5; 9 bases map to TRBD1. V was clipped by 3 bases and J by 0 bases; unmatched bases: 11. CDR3 size: 18 residues. From germline, CDR1 is LGHNA and CDR2 YNFKEQ. The CDR3 nucleotides read TGTGCCAGCAGCCACGGGACAGGGAACTTAGGGTACCAAGAGACCCAGTACTTC. This codes for CASSHGTGNLGYQETQYF.

This clonotype was detected only a few times. This rearrangement joins TRBV29-1 to TRBJ2-7; 7 bases match TRBD2. V trimming: 0 bases; J trimming: 5 bases; junction bases outside the gene matches: 4. The CDR3 has 13 amino acids. Germline values: CDR1 SQVTM, CDR2 ANQGSEA. CDR3 sequence reads: CSVEDSGGNEQYF. In DNA, the CDR3 is TGCAGCGTTGAAGACTCGGGAGGCAACGAGCAGTACTTC.

The V call is TRBV4-2, the J call TRBJ1-1; weak D call: TRBD1 (5 bases). Trimming removed 4 bases at V and 1 base at J, with 10 bases between. The CDR3 totals 14 residues. Germline CDR1 is LGHNA and CDR2 is YNFKEQ. The CDR3 loop reads CASSRQRRNTEAFF. The CDR3 nucleotides are TGTGCCAGCAGCCGACAGCGTCGGAACACTGAAGCTTTCTTT.

The chain couples TRBV7-6 to TRBJ2-1, with 11 bases identical to TRBD2. The CDR3 is 15 residues long. Trimming at V came to 5 bases and at J to 5 bases, leaving 5 bases not matched to a gene. Per germline, CDR1 SGHVS and CDR2 FNYEAQ. The CDR3 DNA reads as TGTGCCAGCAGCCGTAGCGGGGGGGCCAACAATGAGCAGTTCTTC. It yields the protein CASSRSGGANNEQFF.

At least ten counts were recorded for this clonotype. The CDR3 here is CASSSPGRSYNEQFF. CDR3 bases: TGTGCCAGCAGCTCTCCAGGGAGGTCCTACAATGAGCAGTTCTTC. The rearrangement links TRBV7-9 to TRBJ2-1, with D tentatively TRBD2 (6 bases). The CDR3 extends over 15 amino acids. Trimming cost V 4 bases and J 1 base, with 11 bases left between them. Germline V lookup: CDR1 SEHNR, CDR2 FQNEAQ (reference sequence). Based on the CDR3 plus reference TRBV7-9 and TRBJ2-1, the full variable domain is DTGVSQNPRHKITKRGQNVTFRCDPISEHNRLYWYRQTLGQGPEFLTYFQNEAQLEKSRLLSDRFSAERPKGSFSTLEIQRTEQGDSAMYLCASSSPGRSYNEQFFGPGTRLTVL.

This clonotype appeared a few times. V gene TRBV10-3 combines with J gene TRBJ2-7; 11 nucleotides agree with TRBD2. Germline V gives CDR1 ENHRY, CDR2 SYGVKD. V lost 5 bases, J lost 4 bases, and 7 bases stayed unmatched. This CDR3 spans 15 amino acids. The CDR3 DNA reads as TGTGCCATCAGTACCGGTATAGCGGGAGGGTACGAGCAGTACTTC. It specifies CAISTGIAGGYEQYF.

This clonotype has only a few counts. The chain uses TRBV3-1 and TRBJ1-3; D unresolved. CDR3 length equals 15 residues. The germline V gene has CDR1 LGHDT and CDR2 YNNKEL (reference sequence). V dropped 0 bases and J dropped 7 bases, with 13 bases sitting between them. In nucleotides, the CDR3 is TGTGCCAGCAGCCAAGATTTTGGAGTCACGAACACCATATATTTT. It is translated as CASSQDFGVTNTIYF.

This clonotype was seen a handful of times. For the CDR3, the DNA is TGTGCCAGCTCACCAAGGAGGGGACCTAAGAACACTGAAGCTTTCTTT. As protein: CASSPRRGPKNTEAFF. This rearrangement joins TRBV18 to TRBJ1-1; a weak D match, TRBD1 (5 bases). CDR3 size: 16 residues. The V gene lost 2 bases and the J gene lost 1 base, with 14 bases spanning the gap. Germline V gene data show CDR1 as KGHSH and CDR2 as LQKENI. Supplemented by reference TRBV18 and TRBJ1-1, the full variable domain reads NAGVMQNPRHLVRRRGQEARLRCSPMKGHSHVYWYRQLPEEGLKFMVYLQKENIIDESGMPKERFSAEFPKEGPSILRIQQVVRGDSAAYFCASSPRRGPKNTEAFFGQGTRLTVV.

This clonotype was seen repeatedly, ten times or more. This rearrangement joins TRBV5-5 to TRBJ2-3, with 9 bases aligning to TRBD1. This CDR3 region has 15 residues. Germline V gene sequence: CDR1 SGHKS, CDR2 YYEKEE (reference sequence). With V trimmed by 5 bases and J by 2 bases, 6 bases remained unmatched. The CDR3 nucleotides read TGTGCCAGCAGGTCCCGGGACAGGGACACAGATACGCAGTATTTT. Protein product: CASRSRDRDTDTQYF.

This clonotype showed up just a few times. This chain links TRBV2 with TRBJ1-1, with 9 bases identical to TRBD1. The V gene end was trimmed by 7 bases and the J gene end by 5 bases; junction bases not matched to a gene: 8. The germline V gene encodes CDR1 SNHLY and CDR2 FYNNEI. This CDR3 spans 14 amino acids. CDR3 in DNA: TGTGCCAGCATCCAACAGGGGGCTGGAACTGAAGCTTTCTTT. This sequence encodes CASIQQGAGTEAFF.